Each of the 11 T cell receptor beta chains below was sequenced from the same sample in a study of T cell changes during pregnancy in multiple sclerosis. Data came from immunoSEQ multiplex PCR; TCRdb stores just in-frame clones and leaves some out. The sample holds about 60,000 clones, 85% to 95% seen once. The material was peripheral blood, obtained in the first trimester of pregnancy. The source of these receptors is a female donor with multiple sclerosis, enrolled in a pregnancy study.

This chain joins TRBV6-5 and TRBJ1-1, with a weak D call TRBD1 (6 bases). The germline V gene has CDR1 MNHEY and CDR2 SVGAGI. This CDR3 comprises 15 residues. V lost 11 bases, J lost 11 bases, and 30 bases lay in between. The DNA of the CDR3 is TGTGCCTCATCTGGGTCGGGACATACTGCCGAGGGGGCTTTCTTT. Translating gives CASSGSGHTAEGAFF.

The V and J genes are TRBV18 and TRBJ1-1, with D possibly matching TRBD1 (6 bases). Deletions cut 1 base from V and 8 bases from J, with 11 bases between. The CDR3 has 13 amino acids. In germline, CDR1 is KGHSH, CDR2 LQKENI. DNA of the CDR3: TGTGCCAGCTCACCACAGGCAGGGGCAGAAGCTTTCTTT. It yields the protein CASSPQAGAEAFF.

The gene calls are TRBV6-6 and TRBJ1-5, with no clear D. CDR3 size: 14 residues. Between the trimmed V and J ends, which lost 3 bases and 6 bases, there was a span of 12 bases. CDR1 and CDR2 (germline): MNHNY, SVGAGI (reference sequence). CDR3 in DNA: TGTGCCAGCAGTTATTTCGGGGAGGGTCAGCCCCAGCATTTT. Translating gives CASSYFGEGQPQHF.

V gene TRBV19 combines with J gene TRBJ1-1; no firm D call. The germline CDR1 and CDR2 sequences are LNHDA and SQIVND (reference sequence). The germline V and J ends were trimmed by 6 bases and 2 bases, with 10 bases remaining between them. The length of the CDR3 is 13 residues. Here the CDR3 DNA reads TGTGCCAGTAGGGATACAGTAAACACTGAAGCTTTCTTT. Translating gives CASRDTVNTEAFF.

The rearrangement links TRBV7-8 to TRBJ1-1; tentative D call: TRBD1 (6 bases). V shed 5 bases and J shed 2 bases, with 12 bases lying between them. Germline lookup yields CDR1 SGHVS and CDR2 FQNEAQ. This CDR3 is 14 amino acids long. This CDR3 is CASSPGRGNTEAFF. The CDR3 DNA reads TGTGCCAGCAGCCCCGGCAGGGGAAACACTGAAGCTTTCTTT.

The chain joins TRBV10-3 to TRBJ2-7, with 12 bases lining up with TRBD1. There are 15 residues in the CDR3. V shed 4 bases, J shed 6 bases, and the junction held 7 bases outside the gene matches. Germline V lookup: CDR1 ENHRY, CDR2 SYGVKD. This CDR3 is CAISGPGQGASEQYF. CDR3 in DNA: TGTGCCATCAGTGGTCCGGGACAGGGGGCGTCCGAGCAGTACTTC.

The chain employs TRBV6-5 and TRBJ2-7; no clear D. The germline V gene encodes CDR1 MNHEY and CDR2 SVGAGI. The CDR3 spans 13 residues. The V end lost 1 base, the J end lost 2 bases, and 6 bases lay between the germline ends. The CDR3 DNA reads as TGTGCCAGCAGTTACTTTTCGGCCTACGAGCAGTACTTC. Protein: CASSYFSAYEQYF.

The gene calls are TRBV2 and TRBJ1-4; D perhaps matches TRBD1 (5 bases). This CDR3 comprises 15 residues. Germline loops: CDR1 SNHLY, CDR2 FYNNEI. The ends were cut back, 6 bases at V and 5 bases at J, with 16 bases in the middle. In DNA form, the CDR3 reads TGTGCCAGCAGCCAAGGACGGACACCGAATGAAAAACTGTTTTTT. Translated, it gives CASSQGRTPNEKLFF.

The chain is built from TRBV6-4 and TRBJ1-5; possible D gene TRBD1, 6 bases. Trimming removed 0 bases at V and 5 bases at J, with 8 bases between. Germline-derived CDR1 and CDR2 are MRHNA and SNTAGT. This CDR3 comprises 14 residues. The CDR3 DNA reads as TGTGCCAGCAGTGACTCGGCAGGGGATCAGCCCCAGCATTTT. This codes for CASSDSAGDQPQHF.

This sequence joins TRBV5-1 and TRBJ2-7, with TRBD2 as a possible D gene (6 bases). The germline V and J ends were trimmed by 0 bases and 6 bases, with 10 bases remaining between them. The CDR3 runs 13 residues. The germline V gene has CDR1 SGHRS and CDR2 YFSETQ. The chain's CDR3 is CASSLAVGGEQYF. CDR3 in DNA: TGCGCCAGCAGCTTGGCCGTCGGGGGCGAGCAGTACTTC.

The chain couples TRBV29-1 to TRBJ1-1; perhaps TRBD1 as D (6 bases). CDR1 is SQVTM and CDR2 is ANQGSEA in the germline V gene. Trimming left V 7 bases short and J 1 base short, with 13 bases between. CDR3 length: 13 amino acids. CDR3 sequence (DNA): TGCAGCGAGATGGACAGCGAGAACACTGAAGCTTTCTTT. Translation gives CSEMDSENTEAFF.